This T cell receptor (beta chain) was identified in a study of blood T cell repertoires in COVID-19. Study context: Whether acute or convalescent, the COVID-19 samples came from the United States, Italy and Spain. T cells, B-cell-depleted T cells, or PBMCs provided the cDNA or gDNA that served as material.

Trimming took 4 bases from V and 10 from J, leaving 20 bases between them. This CDR3 spans 14 amino acids. Germline V gene data show CDR1 as SGHTA and CDR2 as FQGNSA. Authors' analysis steps: Amplification of reference gene primers was used by the study to estimate nucleated cell counts. Sequencing was performed with immunoSEQ multiplex PCR; in TCRdb, only in-frame clones are kept and a portion is missing. V and J calls and clone size follow that table, whereas D and trimming were derived from the DNA. The sample lists approximately 140,000 clones; about 76% were seen once. The TCR originated in a man of 80 years or more with acute or convalescent COVID-19. The chain carries TRBV7-2 and TRBJ2-7; weak D call: TRBD2 (5 bases). Sequenced input: peripheral blood. The CDR3 here is CASSSLEGPGLQYF. DNA for the CDR3: TGTGCCAGCAGCTCCCTAGAAGGCCCTGGACTTCAGTACTTC.